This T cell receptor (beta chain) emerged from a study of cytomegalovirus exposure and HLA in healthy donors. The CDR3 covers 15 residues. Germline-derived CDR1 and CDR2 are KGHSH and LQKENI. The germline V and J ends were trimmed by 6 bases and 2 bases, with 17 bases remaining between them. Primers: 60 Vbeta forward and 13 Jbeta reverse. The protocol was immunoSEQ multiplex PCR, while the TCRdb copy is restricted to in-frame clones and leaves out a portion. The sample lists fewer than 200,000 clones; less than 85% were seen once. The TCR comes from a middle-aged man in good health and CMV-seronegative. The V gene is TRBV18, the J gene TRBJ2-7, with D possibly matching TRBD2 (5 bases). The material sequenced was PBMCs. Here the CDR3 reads CASSPGLAGTYEQYF. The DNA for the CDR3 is TGTGCCAGCTCCCCCGGTCTAGCCGGTACCTACGAGCAGTACTTC.